The present entry profiles one TCR beta chain with its context. Its matching antigen is unknown. J was trimmed by 3 bases and V by 5 bases; bases with no gene match: 3. The CDR3 has 13 amino acids. Per the germline V gene, CDR1 is SGHKS and CDR2 is YYEKEE (reference sequence). The donors, nominally healthy at sampling, likely had unrecorded immune exposures. These data belong to a study of cytomegalovirus exposure and HLA in healthy donors. General study results and limits: Accurate predictions that matched the HLA-A and HLA-B alleles of most subjects were reportedly made from TCR beta sequences. Earlier findings revealed that most TCR beta V segments proved productive either about 90% or about 30% of the time. When a later analysis compared HLA-associated TCR beta chains with equally common others, the HLA-associated chains turned out to be more clonally expanded and to have lower generation probabilities.

The PCR ran on 60 Vbeta and 13 Jbeta primers. The protocol was immunoSEQ multiplex PCR, while the TCRdb copy is restricted to in-frame clones and leaves out a portion. The profile covers roughly 160,000 clones, with more than 70% appearing a single time and around 7.7% taken by the ten largest. This sequence was found in a woman in her 40s in good health and CMV-seropositive. The chain combines TRBV5-5 with TRBJ2-5; TRBD1 agrees at 8 bases. Sequenced sample: PBMCs. For the CDR3, the DNA is TGTGCCAGCAGTAGACAGGGGAAAGAGACCCAGTACTTC. Protein sequence: CASSRQGKETQYF.